This T cell receptor beta chain originates from a study of neoadjuvant nivolumab and ipilimumab in lung cancer. Study overall: Patients got nivolumab 3 mg/kg on days 1, 15 and 29; combination added ipilimumab 1 mg/kg day 1.

After removal of 4 bases from V and 4 bases from J, the junction contained 8 bases not matched to a gene. Germline V gives CDR1 SGHDT, CDR2 YYEEEE. The CDR3 runs to 15 residues. Here immunoSEQ multiplex PCR was the method, and the copy in TCRdb shows in-frame clones only, minus some. The sample lists under 4,500 clones, 75% occurring once. Worth noting for this clone: Its antigen is unidentified.

Notes on the study in general: TCR clonality did not significantly correlate with pathologic tumor regression. A small number of samples were TCR sequenced.

The clonotype comes from an adult with non-small cell lung cancer. Sequenced material: peripheral blood, taken after neoadjuvant nivolumab, alone or with ipilimumab, at or shortly before surgery. The chain is built from TRBV5-6 and TRBJ1-2; TRBD1 matches at 9 bases. The CDR3 sequence is CASSRPGTGTYGYTF. The CDR3 coding sequence is TGTGCCAGCAGCCGTCCCGGGACAGGGACCTATGGCTACACCTTC. The full variable domain, rest sourced from reference TRBV5-6 and TRBJ1-2, is DAGVTQSPTHLIKTRGQQVTLRCSPKSGHDTVSWYQQALGQGPQFIFQYYEEEERQRGNFPDRFSGHQFPNYSSELNVNALLLGDSALYLCASSRPGTGTYGYTFGSGTRLTVV.